Listed below are T cell receptor beta chains from one sample, sequenced in a study of response to subunit inactivated influenza vaccine. MiXCR, run by TCRdb on the RT-PCR reads, gives a single entry per CDR3 protein. The sample lists 650,000 to 700,000 distinct CDR3 sequences, about 15% occurring once. The material sequenced was PBMCs from blood, taken roughly 12 days after vaccination. These receptors came from a man aged 45-60 years who received an inactivated influenza vaccine. Both conserved end residues are part of each CDR3. Fields, in order: V gene, D gene, clone size, J gene, CDR3 protein, CDR3 DNA. The D gene is left open where the match is weak. Clone sizes are given selectively: once, few, many, or a class where the clone is expanded.

TRBV5-1	TRBD1	-	TRBJ1-2	CASSLGTGGGEGYTF	TGCGCCAGCAGCTTGGGGACAGGGGGAGGAGAAGGCTACACCTTC
TRBV25-1	-	few	TRBJ1-6	CASKDIDRPNSPLHF	TGTGCCAGCAAAGACATTGACAGGCCTAATTCACCCCTCCACTTT
TRBV7-9	TRBD1	few	TRBJ2-1	CASSLSGGVRNEQFF	TGTGCCAGCAGCTTGTCAGGGGGCGTGCGCAATGAGCAGTTCTTC
TRBV5-1	-	-	TRBJ2-1	CASSLLGGTSYNEQFF	TGCGCCAGCAGCTTGCTAGGGGGGACCTCCTACAATGAGCAGTTCTTC
TRBV7-2	-	-	TRBJ2-3	CASSLGEGWGRTDTQYF	TGTGCCAGCAGCTTAGGGGAAGGGTGGGGACGCACAGATACGCAGTATTTT
TRBV6-1	TRBD1	-	TRBJ1-5	CASSRGQAYQPQHF	TGTGCCAGCAGCCGGGGACAGGCTTATCAGCCCCAGCATTTT
TRBV7-3	-	-	TRBJ2-2	CASSGSSGQNTGELFF	TGTGCCAGCTCGGGTTCCTCGGGTCAAAACACCGGGGAGCTGTTTTTT
TRBV10-1	-	few	TRBJ2-5	CASSEGKYQETQYF	TGCGCCAGCAGTGAAGGCAAATACCAAGAGACCCAGTACTTC
TRBV27	TRBD2	few	TRBJ2-1	CATRQGTSGNSYNEQFF	TGTGCCACCCGGCAAGGGACTAGCGGAAACTCCTACAATGAGCAGTTCTTC
TRBV28	-	-	TRBJ2-2	CASSLMRGTGELFF	TGTGCCAGCAGTTTGATGAGGGGCACCGGGGAGCTGTTTTTT
TRBV4-2	-	few	TRBJ2-3	CASSQEGAYGGSTDTQYF	TGTGCCAGCAGCCAAGAAGGGGCATATGGGGGGAGCACAGATACGCAGTATTTT
TRBV5-1	TRBD2	-	TRBJ2-3	CASSIASGINGDTQYF	TGCGCCAGCAGCATAGCTAGCGGTATAAACGGAGATACGCAGTATTTT
TRBV20-1	-	few	TRBJ1-2	CSVLQGLGYGYTF	TGCAGTGTTCTACAGGGACTCGGCTATGGCTACACCTTC
TRBV3-1	-	-	TRBJ2-7	CASSWTVSSYEQYF	TGTGCCAGCAGCTGGACGGTGAGCTCCTACGAGCAGTACTTC
TRBV11-2	-	-	TRBJ2-4	CASSDQHLAKNIQYF	TGTGCCAGCAGCGACCAACACCTAGCCAAAAACATTCAGTACTTC
TRBV7-2	-	few	TRBJ2-7	CASSLVGPSADEQYF	TGTGCCAGCAGCTTAGTAGGGCCTAGCGCTGACGAGCAGTACTTC
TRBV7-2	TRBD2	-	TRBJ2-5	CASSLERMRGGETQYF	TGTGCCAGCAGCTTAGAACGGATGCGGGGGGGAGAGACCCAGTACTTC
TRBV18	TRBD1	few	TRBJ1-2	CASSLGTGGTGSYGYTF	TGTGCCAGCTCACTTGGGACAGGGGGCACTGGCTCATATGGCTACACCTTC
TRBV5-1	TRBD2	few	TRBJ2-1	CASNGLAGDNEQFF	TGCGCCAGCAATGGACTAGCGGGAGACAATGAGCAGTTCTTC
TRBV5-1	TRBD1	many	TRBJ2-1	CASSLQQGVGNEQFF	TGCGCCAGCAGCTTGCAACAGGGGGTCGGAAATGAGCAGTTCTTC
TRBV6-2/TRBV6-3	TRBD1	-	TRBJ2-6	CASNFRLDRASGANVLTF	TGTGCCAGCAATTTCCGGCTTGACAGGGCCTCTGGGGCCAACGTCCTGACTTTC
TRBV5-1	TRBD1	few	TRBJ1-5	CASSPGTGGRQPQHF	TGCGCCAGCAGCCCCGGGACAGGGGGTCGACAGCCCCAGCATTTT
TRBV5-1	-	few	TRBJ1-1	CASRQGAGTEAFF	TGCGCCAGCAGACAAGGGGCAGGCACTGAAGCTTTCTTT
TRBV28	TRBD1	many	TRBJ1-5	CASSSGTGWQPQHF	TGTGCCAGCAGCTCCGGGACAGGGTGGCAGCCCCAGCATTTT
TRBV24-1	-	few	TRBJ2-7	CATSGTGTNTYEQYF	TGTGCCACCAGTGGTACAGGGACAAATACCTACGAGCAGTACTTC
TRBV12-3/TRBV12-4	-	-	TRBJ2-7	CASRLGTGIYEQCF	TGTGCCAGCAGGCTCGGGACGGGGATTTACGAGCAGTGCTTC
TRBV6-5	-	few	TRBJ2-2	CASSYTRNTGELFF	TGTGCCAGCAGTTACACCAGGAACACCGGGGAGCTGTTTTTT
TRBV29-1	-	many	TRBJ2-7	CSVGPDFYEQYF	TGCAGCGTCGGCCCGGACTTTTACGAGCAGTACTTC
TRBV6-1	-	many	TRBJ1-6	CASMPGQYNSPLHF	TGTGCCAGCATGCCAGGACAGTATAATTCACCCCTCCACTTT
TRBV6-2/TRBV6-3	-	-	TRBJ1-2	CASALNNYGYTF	TGTGCCAGCGCCTTGAATAACTATGGCTACACCTTC
TRBV3-1	-	few	TRBJ2-5	CASSQVGGYQETQYF	TGTGCCAGCAGCCAAGTTGGAGGGTACCAAGAGACCCAGTACTTC
TRBV4-3	TRBD2	few	TRBJ2-4	CASSLGLAGGGENIQYF	TGCGCCAGCAGTCTGGGACTAGCGGGAGGTGGGGAAAACATTCAGTACTTC
TRBV4-2	TRBD2	-	TRBJ2-5	CASSQRLAGGFGVVETQYF	TGTGCCAGCAGCCAAAGACTAGCGGGAGGTTTCGGAGTCGTGGAGACCCAGTACTTC
TRBV5-1	TRBD1	-	TRBJ2-1	CASSLERQGVDEQFF	TGCGCCAGCAGCTTGGAGCGACAGGGGGTCGATGAGCAGTTCTTC
TRBV7-2	-	-	TRBJ1-2	CASSLSTGLRNYGYTF	TGTGCCAGCAGCCTAAGCACGGGACTGCGAAACTATGGCTACACCTTC
TRBV20-1	-	few	TRBJ2-7	CSASGVAVTYEQYF	TGCAGTGCTAGTGGGGTAGCGGTTACCTACGAGCAGTACTTC
TRBV29-1	TRBD1	many	TRBJ2-7	CSVEELGQGSRNEQYF	TGCAGCGTTGAAGAACTCGGACAGGGTTCTCGAAACGAGCAGTACTTC
TRBV28	TRBD2	few	TRBJ2-5	CASSLPPTSGRGGETQYF	TGTGCCAGCAGTTTACCTCCAACTAGCGGGCGAGGAGGGGAGACCCAGTACTTC
TRBV7-3	-	-	TRBJ2-3	CASSLTPRDGRDTQYF	TGTGCCAGCAGCTTGACCCCCCGCGACGGTAGAGATACGCAGTATTTT
TRBV27	-	few	TRBJ1-6	CASSGESDNSPLHF	TGTGCCAGCAGCGGAGAAAGCGACAATTCACCCCTCCACTTT
TRBV4-1	-	-	TRBJ1-5	CASSQDPGHPTQPQHF	TGCGCCAGCAGCCAAGACCCGGGACATCCAACGCAGCCCCAGCATTTT
TRBV9	-	-	TRBJ2-2	CASSAHSGTLANTGELFF	TGTGCCAGCAGCGCACACTCCGGGACGCTCGCGAACACCGGGGAGCTGTTTTTT
TRBV7-3	TRBD2	-	TRBJ2-3	CASSPGTSGIVYADTQYF	TGTGCCAGCAGCCCCGGGACTAGCGGGATTGTATACGCAGATACGCAGTATTTT
TRBV7-8	-	-	TRBJ2-2	CASGYIYTGELFF	TGTGCCAGCGGTTATATCTACACCGGGGAGCTGTTTTTT
TRBV10-2	-	-	TRBJ2-3	CASSSGTQADTQYF	TGCGCCAGCAGTTCCGGGACCCAAGCAGATACGCAGTATTTT
TRBV7-9	TRBD1	many	TRBJ1-2	CASTSDRGLYGYTF	TGTGCCAGCACCTCGGACAGGGGGCTTTATGGCTACACCTTC
TRBV20-1	-	-	TRBJ2-3	CSARVASSTDTQYF	TGCAGTGCTAGAGTGGCTAGCAGCACAGATACGCAGTATTTT
TRBV20-1	TRBD2	-	TRBJ2-5	CSARDKTSGAETQYF	TGCAGTGCTAGAGATAAAACTAGCGGGGCAGAGACCCAGTACTTC
TRBV2	-	-	TRBJ1-5	CASSEFQGNQPQHF	TGTGCCAGCAGTGAATTCCAGGGCAATCAGCCCCAGCATTTT
TRBV3-1	-	-	TRBJ2-7	CASSQGLHTYEQYF	TGTGCCAGCAGCCAGGGACTTCATACCTACGAGCAGTACTTC
TRBV14	TRBD2	-	TRBJ2-1	CASSQDRLAGGPRYNEQFF	TGTGCCAGCAGCCAAGATAGACTAGCGGGAGGGCCACGCTACAATGAGCAGTTCTTC
TRBV5-6	TRBD2	-	TRBJ2-3	CASSGLAGVPDTQYF	TGTGCCAGCAGCGGACTAGCGGGAGTCCCAGATACGCAGTATTTT
TRBV12-3/TRBV12-4	-	few	TRBJ2-3	CASSFGGASTDTQYF	TGTGCCAGCAGTTTCGGCGGGGCTAGCACAGATACGCAGTATTTT
TRBV20-1	-	-	TRBJ2-7	CSAALPGVEQYF	TGCAGTGCCGCCCTCCCGGGGGTCGAGCAGTACTTC
TRBV4-2	-	many	TRBJ2-3	CASSQGGSQYF	TGTGCCAGCAGCCAAGGAGGGTCTCAGTATTTT
TRBV29-1	TRBD2	many	TRBJ2-7	CSVGLAGVFEQYF	TGCAGCGTTGGGCTAGCGGGAGTGTTTGAGCAGTACTTC
TRBV12-3/TRBV12-4	-	few	TRBJ2-1	CASSFTGSYNEQFF	TGTGCCAGCAGTTTTACGGGCTCCTACAATGAGCAGTTCTTC